These 28 T cell receptor beta chains were all obtained from the same sample, sequenced in a study of T cell repertoires in cytomegalovirus infection. These TCRs' antigens remain unknown. TCRdb redid the calling of the reads with MiXCR, one entry per CDR3 protein. The data show some 220,000 distinct CDR3 sequences, around 35% seen once. The sample consisted of CD8+ T cells from cultured PBMCs, taken from culture after CMV antigen stimulation. These TCRs come from a human donor in good health (CMV status not recorded). Some clones in this sample may be carry-over from other donors' samples.

On this clonotype itself: The junction and the germline gene differ at one end; a read error may be behind it. The chain recombines TRBV7-6 with TRBJ2-1, with 7 bases lining up with TRBD2. There are 16 residues in the CDR3. Germline lookup yields CDR1 SGHVS and CDR2 FNYEAQ. CDR3 coding DNA: TGTGCAAGCAGCTTAGAGTCCAGCGGGAACCAAAATGATAAGTTCTTC. Translating it yields CASSLESSGNQNDKFF.

This clonotype was seen ten or more times. V is TRBV7-4 and J is TRBJ2-1; 8 bases are a match to TRBD1. Germline assignment: CDR1 SGHVT and CDR2 SQSDAQ. Germline trimming cut 1 base from V and 8 bases from J; bases unmatched to any gene: 10. The CDR3 spans 16 residues. CDR3 in amino acids: CASSLVVGQVGHEQFF. The DNA for the CDR3 is TGTGCCAGCAGCTTAGTGGTGGGACAGGTGGGCCATGAGCAGTTCTTC.

This clonotype was observed a handful of times. This chain joins TRBV9 and TRBJ2-1; 7 positions match TRBD2. The CDR3 is made up of 16 amino acids. Germline CDR1 SGDLS, CDR2 YYNGEE. V was pared by 0 bases and J by 4 bases, with 7 bases of the junction left unmatched. The CDR3 here is CASSVAPAGEYNEQFF. Here the CDR3 DNA reads TGTGCCAGCAGCGTAGCTCCGGCGGGGGAGTACAATGAGCAGTTCTTC.

CDR3 sequence: CASSESARGGTEAFF. The CDR3 nucleotides read TGTGCCAGCAGTGAAAGCGCCAGGGGGGGCACTGAAGCTTTCTTT. The chain links TRBV2 to TRBJ1-1; 7 nucleotides match TRBD1. This CDR3 spans 15 amino acids. J was trimmed by 4 bases and V by 2 bases; bases with no gene match: 7. CDR1 and CDR2 from the germline V gene are SNHLY and FYNNEI.

This chain uses TRBV7-2 with TRBJ2-5, with 13 bases matching TRBD2. V shed 3 bases and J 4 bases; nucleotides not matched to a gene: 11. This CDR3 is 18 amino acids long. Germline-derived CDR1 and CDR2 are SGHTA and FQGNSA. As DNA, the CDR3 is TGTGCCAGCAGCTTGACCCCCGTCAGACTAGCGGGAGGAGAGACCCAGTACTTC. Its protein is CASSLTPVRLAGGETQYF.

This clonotype was seen repeatedly, ten times or more. The V call is TRBV7-2, the J call TRBJ2-3; D is ambiguous. Germline-derived CDR1 and CDR2 are SGHTA and FQGNSA. The CDR3 is 17 residues long. V was pared by 1 base and J by 3 bases, with 17 bases between. The CDR3 sequence: CASSLGGPEGMTDTQYF. CDR3 DNA sequence: TGTGCCAGCAGCTTAGGAGGCCCGGAAGGTATGACAGATACGCAGTATTTT.

This clonotype is categorized as medium-sized (0.01 to 0.1%). This chain uses TRBV10-3 with TRBJ2-1, with TRBD2 matching 13 bases. Germline loops: CDR1 ENHRY, CDR2 SYGVKD. V shed 6 bases and J 5 bases; nucleotides not matched to a gene: 7. CDR3 size: 16 residues. CDR3 amino acids: CAISTSGTSGNNEQFF. Here the CDR3 DNA reads TGTGCCATCAGCACGAGCGGGACTAGCGGGAACAATGAGCAGTTCTTC.

This clonotype occurred a few times. The chain carries TRBV15 and TRBJ2-1; D unresolved. CDR3 size: 13 residues. CDR1 is LNHNV and CDR2 is YYDKDF in the germline V gene (reference sequence). Between the trimmed V and J ends, which lost 5 bases and 4 bases, there was a span of 9 bases. CDR3: CATSGGSYNEQFF. The CDR3 DNA sequence: TGTGCCACCAGCGGCGGATCTTACAATGAGCAGTTCTTC.

This clonotype showed up just a few times. A junction boundary mismatches the germline segment, possibly from a read error. J is TRBJ1-1 and V is TRBV7-2; D gene uncertain. This CDR3 is built from 16 residues. Germline CDR1 is SGHTA and CDR2 is FQGNSA. CDR3 amino acids: CASSLDSMGSNTEVFF. In DNA form, the CDR3 reads TGTGCAAGCAGCTTAGATTCTATGGGCTCGAACACTGAAGTTTTCTTT.

The chain uses TRBV7-2 and TRBJ1-2; TRBD1 might be the D (5 bases). From germline, CDR1 is SGHTA and CDR2 FQGNSA. The V and J ends lost 5 bases and 4 bases respectively, with 14 bases between them. The CDR3 is made up of 14 amino acids. The CDR3 region has the DNA TGTGCCAGCAGCCTAGGGGTTTTGGGCTATGGCTACACCTTC. Its translation: CASSLGVLGYGYTF.

J is TRBJ2-7 and V is TRBV7-6; TRBD2 aligns across 8 bases. V gave up 4 bases and J gave up 6 bases; unmatched junction bases: 5. The CDR3 has 13 residues. The germline V gene has CDR1 SGHVS and CDR2 FNYEAQ. The CDR3 DNA sequence: TGTGCCAGCAGCTCCGGACTAGCTGGCGAGCAGTACTTC. Translating gives CASSSGLAGEQYF.

This clonotype was detected only a few times. This rearrangement joins TRBV6-5 to TRBJ1-1; D perhaps matches TRBD1 (5 bases). CDR1 MNHEY and CDR2 SVGAGI come from the germline V gene. The V end was cut by 2 bases, the J end by 2 bases, with 12 bases between. The CDR3 totals 15 residues. CDR3 loop: CASSYRGEINTEAFF. The CDR3 DNA follows: TGTGCCAGCAGTTACCGGGGGGAGATAAACACTGAAGCTTTCTTT.

This clonotype came up a few times. CDR3: CASSLNRGREKLFF. The CDR3, as DNA: TGTGCCAGCAGCTTGAACAGGGGGAGAGAAAAACTGTTTTTT. The V and J genes are TRBV7-6 and TRBJ1-4; 8 bases fit TRBD1. In germline, CDR1 is SGHVS, CDR2 FNYEAQ. The CDR3 consists of 14 residues. Trimming removed 3 bases from V and 8 bases from J; junction bases left unmatched: 5.

The chain employs TRBV4-1 and TRBJ1-2; D is undetermined. The CDR3 is made up of 13 amino acids. V was trimmed by 6 bases and J by 8 bases, leaving 16 bases between them. Per germline, CDR1 MGHRA and CDR2 YSYEKL. CDR3 sequence (DNA): TGCGCCAGCAGTCAGACACCACCTCGGGGCTACACCTTC. It translates to CASSQTPPRGYTF.

The chain combines TRBV29-1 with TRBJ2-3, with 7 bases that match TRBD2. This CDR3 is built from 16 residues. Trimming removed 0 bases from V and 0 bases from J; junction bases left unmatched: 6. CDR1 SQVTM and CDR2 ANQGSEA come from the germline V gene. CDR3 DNA: TGCAGCGTTGAAGAAGCTAGCGGAGGGAGCACAGATACGCAGTATTTT. This gives the protein CSVEEASGGSTDTQYF.

The rearrangement links TRBV9 to TRBJ1-2; 12 bases are shared with TRBD1. The CDR3 has 16 residues. The ends lost 4 bases at V and 8 bases at J; junction bases unmatched: 12. Germline-derived CDR1 and CDR2 are SGDLS and YYNGEE. Here the CDR3 DNA reads TGTGCCAGCAGCATCTCCGGGACAGGGGGCAGAACGGGCTACACCTTC. Translation: CASSISGTGGRTGYTF.

This chain connects TRBV4-2 to TRBJ2-6; no reliable D call. Trimming took 3 bases from V and 4 from J, leaving 22 bases between them. The germline V gene has CDR1 LGHNA and CDR2 YNFKEQ. The CDR3 is made up of 19 amino acids. This CDR3 is CASSQAAGPPVAGANVLTF. In DNA, the CDR3 is TGTGCCAGCAGCCAGGCCGCCGGACCTCCTGTGGCCGGGGCCAACGTCCTGACTTTC.

J is TRBJ2-7 and V is TRBV3-1; D might be TRBD2 (6 bases). CDR1 and CDR2 (germline): LGHDT, YNNKEL (reference sequence). V gave up 0 bases and J gave up 7 bases, with 13 bases separating them. The CDR3 contains 14 residues. CDR3 in amino acids: CASSQDRLASEQYF. CDR3 coding DNA: TGTGCCAGCAGCCAAGATCGGCTAGCGTCTGAGCAGTACTTC.

This chain uses TRBV12-3 or TRBV12-4 with TRBJ2-7; D call uncertain. The CDR3 runs 13 residues. The V and J ends lost 5 bases and 1 base respectively, with 9 bases between them. CDR3 protein: CASSVKDSYEQYF. In nucleotides, the CDR3 is TGTGCCAGCAGTGTCAAGGATTCCTACGAGCAGTACTTC.

This clonotype came up a few times. The V gene is TRBV7-2, the J gene TRBJ2-3; 11 bases line up with TRBD2. Germline V CDR1 and CDR2: SGHTA, FQGNSA. J gave up 5 bases and V 5 bases, and 6 bases lay outside the gene matches. The CDR3 consists of 15 residues. CDR3 in DNA: TGTGCCAGCAGCAAAATAGCGGGAGGGGGAGATACGCAGTATTTT. It encodes CASSKIAGGGDTQYF.

This chain connects TRBV7-8 to TRBJ2-6; 9 nucleotides line up with TRBD1. V shed 3 bases, J shed 4 bases, and the junction held 13 bases outside the gene matches. Per germline, CDR1 SGHVS and CDR2 FQNEAQ. This CDR3 contains 19 residues. CDR3 protein: CASSFTRTGTGHGANVLTF. The CDR3 bases are TGTGCCAGCAGCTTTACGCGGACCGGGACAGGGCACGGGGCCAACGTCCTGACTTTC.

This clonotype occurred many times. The CDR3 nucleotides read TGTGCCAGCAGGGAGGAGAGCGGTACCTACGAGCAGTACTTC. Its protein is CASREESGTYEQYF. The chain combines TRBV7-8 with TRBJ2-7; possible D gene TRBD2, 5 bases. V gave up 6 bases and J gave up 2 bases, with 14 bases separating them. This CDR3 contains 14 residues. The V gene's germline CDR1 is SGHVS and CDR2 FQNEAQ.

V and J are TRBV6-6 and TRBJ1-1; perhaps TRBD1 as D (5 bases). Germline V gene data show CDR1 as MNHNY and CDR2 as SVGAGI (reference sequence). Trimming cost V 5 bases and J 1 base, with 17 bases left between them. The CDR3 is made up of 16 amino acids. The CDR3 DNA reads TGTGCCAGCAGTCCCCGGTTTTCAGGGTCGAACACTGAAGCTTTCTTT. It encodes CASSPRFSGSNTEAFF.

A word on this clonotype: The junction departs from the called germline gene at one end, perhaps through a read error. The chain combines TRBV7-4 with TRBJ2-7, with D unresolved. The CDR3 is 12 amino acids. Germline lookup yields CDR1 SGHVT and CDR2 SQSDAQ. DNA for the CDR3: TGTGCCAGCAGCCGTATACCCTACGTGCAGTACTTC. Its protein is CASSRIPYVQYF.

This clonotype has ten or more counts. The chain carries TRBV27 and TRBJ2-1; 8 positions agree with TRBD2. Per germline, CDR1 MNHEY and CDR2 SMNVEV (reference sequence). This CDR3 region has 15 residues. V gave up 2 bases and J gave up 5 bases; unmatched junction bases: 5. The CDR3, as DNA: TGTGCCAGCAGTTTAAGCCTAGCGGGCGACAATGAGCAGTTCTTC. This codes for CASSLSLAGDNEQFF.

The chain links TRBV2 to TRBJ2-1; 8 bases are a match to TRBD1. This CDR3 has 11 residues. Germline V gene lookup returns CDR1 SNHLY and CDR2 FYNNEI. V was pared by 8 bases and J by 9 bases, with 3 bases of the junction left unmatched. CDR3 sequence: CASLTGGEQFF. The CDR3 DNA reads as TGTGCCAGCCTTACAGGGGGTGAGCAGTTCTTC.

The chain recombines TRBV7-3 with TRBJ2-3; D perhaps matches TRBD2 (6 bases). The V end was cut by 0 bases, the J end by 2 bases, with 15 bases between. CDR1 and CDR2 from the germline V gene are SGHTA and FQGTGA. The CDR3 contains 17 residues. The CDR3 here is CASSLTSRGSSTDTQYF. The CDR3 nucleotides read TGTGCCAGCAGCTTAACGTCCCGGGGGAGCTCCACAGATACGCAGTATTTT. The complete variable domain, with remaining parts taken from reference TRBV7-3 and TRBJ2-3, reads GAGVSQTPSNKVTEKGKYVELRCDPISGHTALYWYRQSLGQGPEFLIYFQGTGAADDSGLPNDRFFAVRPEGSVSTLKIQRTERGDSAVYLCASSLTSRGSSTDTQYFGPGTRLTVL.

This clonotype was detected only a few times. J is TRBJ2-7 and V is TRBV27, with 7 bases identical to TRBD2. Germline V CDR1 and CDR2: MNHEY, SMNVEV (reference sequence). The CDR3 length is 14 residues. V lost 0 bases to trimming and J lost 5 bases; unmatched junction nucleotides: 4. In DNA form, the CDR3 reads TGTGCCAGCAGTTTATCGGGAGGGCCCGACGAGCAGTACTTC. This codes for CASSLSGGPDEQYF.